This entry is about one TCR beta chain. These data come from a study of blood T cell repertoires in COVID-19. Only in-frame clones appear in the TCRdb table, and some are missing; sequencing was by immunoSEQ multiplex PCR. Of more than 50,000 clones in the sample, around three quarters were seen once. Germline CDR1 is SGHRS and CDR2 is YFSETQ. CDR3 size: 15 residues. Trimming took 0 bases from V and 2 from J, leaving 11 bases between them. The sequenced sample was peripheral blood. This clonotype was obtained from a human donor in a cohort sampled during active COVID-19. The genes are TRBV5-1 and TRBJ2-5; D gene ambiguous. The CDR3 DNA follows: TGCGCCAGCAGCTTGGGTGGCCTCGCACAAGAGACCCAGTACTTC. Translated: CASSLGGLAQETQYF.